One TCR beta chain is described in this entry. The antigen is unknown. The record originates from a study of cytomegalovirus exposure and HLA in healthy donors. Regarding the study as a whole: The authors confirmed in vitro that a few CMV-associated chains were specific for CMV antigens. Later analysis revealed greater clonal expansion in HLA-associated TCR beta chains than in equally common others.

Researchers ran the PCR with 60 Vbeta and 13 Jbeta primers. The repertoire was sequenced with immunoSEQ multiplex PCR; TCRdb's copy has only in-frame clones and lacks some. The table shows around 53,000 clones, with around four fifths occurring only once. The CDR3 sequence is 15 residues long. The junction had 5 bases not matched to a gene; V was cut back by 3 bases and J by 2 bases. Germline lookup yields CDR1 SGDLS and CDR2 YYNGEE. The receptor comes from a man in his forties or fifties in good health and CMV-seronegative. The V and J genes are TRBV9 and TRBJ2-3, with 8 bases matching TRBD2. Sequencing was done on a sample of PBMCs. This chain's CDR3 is CASSARGGPTDTQYF. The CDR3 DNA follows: TGTGCCAGCAGCGCCCGGGGGGGCCCCACAGATACGCAGTATTTT.